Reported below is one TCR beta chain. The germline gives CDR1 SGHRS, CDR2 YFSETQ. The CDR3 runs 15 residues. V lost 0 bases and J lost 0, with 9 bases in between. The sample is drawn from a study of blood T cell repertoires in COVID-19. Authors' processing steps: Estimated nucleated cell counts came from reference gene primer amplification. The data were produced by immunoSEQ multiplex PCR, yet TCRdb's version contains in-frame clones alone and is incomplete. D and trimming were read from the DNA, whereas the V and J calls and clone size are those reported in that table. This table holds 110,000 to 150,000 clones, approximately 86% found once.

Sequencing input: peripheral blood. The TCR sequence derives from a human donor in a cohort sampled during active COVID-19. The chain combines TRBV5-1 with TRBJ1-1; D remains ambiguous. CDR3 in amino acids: CASSLAGSMNTEAFF. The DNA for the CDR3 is TGCGCCAGCAGCTTGGCGGGGAGCATGAACACTGAAGCTTTCTTT.